The T cell receptor (beta chain) under discussion was sequenced for a study of blood T cells in healthy people across ages. Total RNA amounts of at least 5 micrograms were extracted per sample. The V segment lost 0 bases and the J segment 11 bases; nucleotides outside the gene matches: 7. The length of the CDR3 is 14 residues. Per the germline V gene, CDR1 is SGHAT and CDR2 is FQNNGV. Alongside a J-beta primer mix, a sample-barcoded 5' primer served in a second PCR lasting about 7 to 11 cycles. TCRdb processed the 5' RACE reads anew with MiXCR; each CDR3 protein has one entry. Of fewer than 650,000 distinct CDR3 sequences in the sample, about 29% are singletons; the top ten hold approximately 3.3%. Another study also made use of these data, one on T cells of mothers and their children. According to that study: RNA was extracted, and all of it went into cDNA synthesis at roughly 1.5 ug per 15 ul.

V usage is TRBV11-2 and J usage is TRBJ2-5, with 9 bases aligning to TRBD1. Sequencing was carried out using blood. The receptor comes from a boy aged 2 to 10 in good health. CDR3 sequence reads: CASSLEQGAGEQYF. As DNA, the CDR3 is TGTGCCAGCAGCTTAGAACAGGGGGCTGGGGAGCAGTACTTC.